The TCR beta chain described here comes from a study of OX40 agonist ivuxolimab in advanced cancers. The germline V gene has CDR1 LNHDA and CDR2 SQIVND (reference sequence). The V end lost 5 bases, the J end lost 3 bases, and 11 bases lay between the germline ends. The CDR3 has 13 residues. TCRdb keeps only in-frame clones here, not all; method: immunoSEQ multiplex PCR. The repertoire holds 60,000 to 85,000 clones, with approximately 92% as singletons. Sample: CD4+ or CD8+ T cells sorted from blood, taken in a trial of the OX40 agonist ivuxolimab. The gene calls are TRBV19 and TRBJ2-7, with D possibly TRBD1 on 5 matching bases. This sequence originates from an adult with an advanced solid tumor such as melanoma, head and neck, liver or kidney cancer. Here the CDR3 reads CASSAGFVYEQYF. The CDR3, as DNA: TGTGCCAGTAGTGCAGGGTTCGTCTACGAGCAGTACTTC.